Shown below are 5 T cell receptor beta chains from a single sample sequenced in a study of T-cell memory formation after mild COVID-19. TCRdb used MiXCR to reprocess the 5' RACE reads, holding one entry per CDR3 protein. The sample carries approximately 300,000 distinct CDR3 sequences, 15% recorded once. Source material: PBMCs or a T cell subset sorted from them (not recorded which). The receptor set was obtained from a man aged 18 to 30 who had mild COVID-19 (a few samples of this study predate the infection). Cell type and time point are not known.

This clonotype was detected only a few times. The rearrangement uses TRBV7-9 and TRBJ1-5; 10 bases line up with TRBD1. The germline V gene encodes CDR1 SEHNR and CDR2 FQNEAQ (reference sequence). The CDR3 has 17 amino acids. The trim removed 1 base at V and 7 bases at J, leaving 10 bases unmatched. The CDR3: CASSLVGMTGGRQPQHF. The CDR3 region has the DNA TGTGCCAGCAGCTTAGTGGGAATGACAGGGGGCAGACAGCCCCAGCATTTT.

The sample holds a few counts of this clonotype. V gene TRBV6-6 combines with J gene TRBJ2-7, with D tentatively TRBD1 (6 bases). The CDR3 runs to 15 residues. Between the trimmed V and J ends, which lost 4 bases and 3 bases, there was a span of 16 bases. Germline V CDR1 and CDR2: MNHNY, SVGAGI (reference sequence). The CDR3, as DNA: TGTGCCAGCAGTTCCACTCGAGGGGGATACTACGAGCAGTACTTC. The encoded protein is CASSSTRGGYYEQYF.

This clonotype was seen once. The chain recombines TRBV7-2 with TRBJ2-5; no clear D. The germline V gene has CDR1 SGHTA and CDR2 FQGNSA. The CDR3 sequence is 14 residues long. Trimming removed 3 bases at V and 1 base at J, with 9 bases between. CDR3 bases: TGTGCCAGCAGCTTGCGGCTCACCCAAGAGACCCAGTACTTC. Encoded protein: CASSLRLTQETQYF.

The chain links TRBV7-2 to TRBJ2-5; a weak D match, TRBD2 (6 bases). Germline V lookup: CDR1 SGHTA, CDR2 FQGNSA. Deletions cut 3 bases from V and 2 bases from J, with 16 bases between. The CDR3 sequence is 16 residues long. CDR3 nucleotide sequence: TGTGCCAGCAGCTTTCTTAGCGGAAGCAAGCAAGAGACCCAGTACTTC. This codes for CASSFLSGSKQETQYF. Together with reference TRBV7-2 and TRBJ2-5, the CDR3 gives the full variable domain: GAGVSQSPSNKVTEKGKDVELRCDPISGHTALYWYRQSLGQGLEFLIYFQGNSAPDKSGLPSDRFSAERTGGSVSTLTIQRTQQEDSAVYLCASSFLSGSKQETQYFGPGTRLLVL.

The rearrangement links TRBV12-3 or TRBV12-4 to TRBJ2-3, with 7 bases aligning to TRBD1. J lost 5 bases, V lost 1 base, and 9 bases had no gene match. The CDR3 is 16 amino acids. DNA for the CDR3: TGTGCCAGCAGTTTAGATCCCACAGGGGTGGGAGATACGCAGTATTTT. This codes for CASSLDPTGVGDTQYF.